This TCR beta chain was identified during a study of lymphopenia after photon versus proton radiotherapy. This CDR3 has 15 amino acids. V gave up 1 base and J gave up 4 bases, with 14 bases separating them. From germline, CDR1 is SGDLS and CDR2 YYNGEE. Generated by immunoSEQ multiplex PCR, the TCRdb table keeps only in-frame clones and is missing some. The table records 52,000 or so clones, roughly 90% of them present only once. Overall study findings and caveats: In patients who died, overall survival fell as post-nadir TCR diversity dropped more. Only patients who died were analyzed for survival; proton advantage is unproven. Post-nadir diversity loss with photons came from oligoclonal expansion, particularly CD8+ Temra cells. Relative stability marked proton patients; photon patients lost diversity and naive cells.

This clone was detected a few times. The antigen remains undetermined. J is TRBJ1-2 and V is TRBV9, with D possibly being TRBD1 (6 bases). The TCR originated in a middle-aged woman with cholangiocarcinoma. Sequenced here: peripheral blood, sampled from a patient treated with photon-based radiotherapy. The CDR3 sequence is CASSVYTTGRYGYTF. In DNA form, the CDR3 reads TGTGCCAGCAGCGTATACACCACAGGGCGCTATGGCTACACCTTC.